Shown below are 25 T cell receptor beta chains from a single sample sequenced in a study of T cells in Graves' hyperthyroidism and ophthalmopathy. RNA transcripts served as the template for amplifying TCR beta CDR3 regions. An initial round of RT-PCR targeting the TCR CDR3 relied on the HTBI primer set. TCRdb re-analysed the multiplex PCR reads in MiXCR, keeping a single row per CDR3 protein. The sample comprises about 640,000 distinct CDR3 sequences, about 14% of which are singletons, and around 13% rests with the top ten. The sequenced sample was blood. The receptor set was obtained from a woman aged 45-65 years with Graves' ophthalmopathy.

The V gene is TRBV10-3, the J gene TRBJ2-1; TRBD2 matches at 7 bases. Germline V lookup: CDR1 ENHRY, CDR2 SYGVKD. The CDR3 is 15 residues long. V lost 2 bases and J lost 5; bases outside the gene matches: 6. CDR3 residues: CAISEEGGPHNEQFF. The CDR3 coding sequence is TGTGCCATCAGTGAGGAGGGAGGGCCACACAATGAGCAGTTCTTC.

This clonotype has more than one count but fewer than ten. The V and J genes are TRBV29-1 and TRBJ2-3, with 8 bases lining up with TRBD2. CDR3 length: 13 amino acids. Losses at the gene ends were 6 bases for V and 5 bases for J; bases not matched to a gene: 7. Germline-derived CDR1 and CDR2 are SQVTM and ANQGSEA. This CDR3 reads CSVSAGAQDTQYF. CDR3 bases: TGCAGCGTATCAGCGGGAGCGCAAGATACGCAGTATTTT.

This clonotype was seen only a few times. The gene calls are TRBV5-1 and TRBJ2-5; D may be TRBD1 (5 bases). Trimming took off 2 bases at V and 5 bases at J, with 13 bases between the two ends. Looked up from germline, CDR1 is SGHRS and CDR2 is YFSETQ. There are 14 residues in the CDR3. The CDR3, as DNA: TGCGCCAGCAGCTTAGCAGGGAAGTTTGAGACCCAGTACTTC. Protein: CASSLAGKFETQYF.

This clonotype was counted many times. The chain uses TRBV7-8 and TRBJ1-3; unclear D gene. V was clipped by 5 bases and J by 0 bases, with 14 bases between them. Germline lookup yields CDR1 SGHVS and CDR2 FQNEAQ. The CDR3 has 16 amino acids. The DNA of the CDR3 is TGTGCCAGCAGCCTCGTGCGGGCCGGCTCTGGAAACACCATATATTTT. The encoded protein is CASSLVRAGSGNTIYF.

This clonotype was seen ten or more times. This chain connects TRBV12-3 or TRBV12-4 to TRBJ2-1; 8 bases are shared with TRBD2. V trimming: 1 base; J trimming: 7 bases; junction bases outside the gene matches: 6. The CDR3 is 15 amino acids. The CDR3 DNA follows: TGTGCCAGCAGTTTAGAAGGACTAGCAGGTAATGAGCAGTTCTTC. It encodes CASSLEGLAGNEQFF.

At least ten counts were recorded for this clonotype. J is TRBJ2-4 and V is TRBV28; possible D gene TRBD2, 6 bases. The germline V and J ends were trimmed by 2 bases and 5 bases, with 16 bases remaining between them. The CDR3 is made up of 16 amino acids. Germline CDR1 and CDR2: MDHEN and SYDVKM. The CDR3 bases are TGTGCCAGCAGTTTACGGGGAGGAGTCCCCCAAAACATTCAGTACTTC. Its translation is CASSLRGGVPQNIQYF.

This clonotype has a count of ten or more. The chain carries TRBV24-1 and TRBJ1-2; maybe TRBD1 (5 bases). CDR1 and CDR2 from the germline V gene are KGHDR and SFDVKD. CDR3 length: 17 amino acids. Deletions cut 4 bases from V and 7 bases from J, with 24 bases between. As DNA, the CDR3 is TGTGCCACCAGTGAGTCCGGGGCCAGGGCGTCGACAGCTGGCTACACCTTC. It is translated as CATSESGARASTAGYTF.

As regards this clonotype: A much larger clone differs by one base, so this may be a read error. The chain carries TRBV5-5 and TRBJ2-5; 8 nucleotides line up with TRBD1. The CDR3 covers 16 residues. J gave up 1 base and V 0 bases, and 5 bases lay outside the gene matches. Germline CDR1 is SGHKS and CDR2 is YYEKEE (reference sequence). CDR3 sequence reads: CASSLGGTGTQETQYF. CDR3 sequence (DNA): TGTGCCAGCAGCTTGGGAGGGACAGGAACCCAAGAGACCCAGTACTTC.

This chain connects TRBV19 to TRBJ2-4; a weak D match, TRBD1 (7 bases). Germline V gene lookup returns CDR1 LNHDA and CDR2 SQIVND (reference sequence). The CDR3 has 17 residues. Trimming left V 6 bases short and J 5 bases short, with 23 bases between. This CDR3 is CASSRRWGQWGENIQYF. The DNA of the CDR3 is TGTGCCAGTAGCCGACGCTGGGGACAGTGGGGGGAAAACATTCAGTACTTC.

This clonotype came up many times. This chain uses TRBV7-2 with TRBJ2-1, with 10 bases matching TRBD2. The V gene's germline CDR1 is SGHTA and CDR2 FQGNSA. The CDR3 covers 19 residues. Trimming at V came to 1 base and at J to 2 bases, leaving 11 bases not matched to a gene. CDR3 sequence reads: CASSLDALAGNLTYNEQFF. The CDR3, as DNA: TGTGCCAGCAGCTTAGATGCACTAGCGGGGAATCTCACCTACAATGAGCAGTTCTTC.

At least ten counts were recorded for this clonotype. One base away lies a much larger clone, so this may be a sequencing read error. The chain joins TRBV6-5 to TRBJ2-1; D unresolved. CDR1 and CDR2 (germline): MNHEY, SVGAGI. The CDR3 has 11 residues. V dropped 2 bases and J dropped 5 bases, with 1 base sitting between them. The DNA of the CDR3 is TGTGCCAGCAGTTACCACAATGAGCAGTTCTTC. Its protein product is CASSYHNEQFF.

This clonotype was found many times. The chain recombines TRBV7-9 with TRBJ2-1; TRBD2 matches at 11 bases. With 3 bases clipped from V and 4 bases from J, the junction kept 11 bases outside the gene matches. The V gene's germline CDR1 is SEHNR and CDR2 FQNEAQ (reference sequence). The CDR3 sequence is 18 residues long. The CDR3 nucleotides read TGTGCCAGCAGCTTCTTAGCGGGAGGGCCAGAGATGTACAATGAGCAGTTCTTC. Translating it yields CASSFLAGGPEMYNEQFF.

The chain carries TRBV6-1 and TRBJ2-1; 11 bases agree with TRBD2. This CDR3 region has 16 residues. V gave up 5 bases and J gave up 7 bases; unmatched junction bases: 10. The germline CDR1 and CDR2 sequences are MNHNS and SASEGT. CDR3 region: CASSRLAGIVGNEQFF. CDR3 nucleotide sequence: TGTGCCAGCAGTCGACTAGCGGGAATTGTGGGGAATGAGCAGTTCTTC.

This clonotype was counted at least ten times. The rearrangement joins TRBV28 to TRBJ1-5; TRBD1 might be the D (5 bases). Germline lookup yields CDR1 MDHEN and CDR2 SYDVKM. Trimming removed 2 bases at V and 0 bases at J, with 11 bases between. This CDR3 has 16 amino acids. The CDR3 sequence is CASSLMRGGSNQPQHF. CDR3 DNA sequence: TGTGCCAGCAGTTTAATGCGTGGGGGTAGCAATCAGCCCCAGCATTTT.

In its sample, this clonotype was seen many times. V usage is TRBV7-2 and J usage is TRBJ2-1; perhaps TRBD2 as D (7 bases). Germline loops: CDR1 SGHTA, CDR2 FQGNSA. V was trimmed by 2 bases and J by 8 bases, leaving 16 bases between them. The CDR3 spans 15 residues. The chain's CDR3 is CASSLYPGGFDEQFF. CDR3 DNA: TGTGCCAGCAGCTTATATCCGGGGGGCTTTGATGAGCAGTTCTTC.

Note on this clonotype: This could be a read error, since a much larger clone is one nucleotide away. The rearrangement joins TRBV30 to TRBJ2-1, with D possibly TRBD1 on 6 matching bases. The CDR3 runs to 13 residues. Germline V CDR1 and CDR2: GTSNPN, SVGIG (reference sequence). DNA of the CDR3: TGTGCCTGGAGTGGGACAGTTAGCAATGAGCGGTTCTTC. Amino acid sequence: CAWSGTVSNERFF.

This clonotype was seen a handful of times. The chain joins TRBV27 to TRBJ1-2, with 7 bases fitting TRBD1. The CDR3 is 13 amino acids. Losses at the gene ends were 5 bases for V and 6 bases for J; bases not matched to a gene: 6. CDR1 and CDR2 (germline): MNHEY, SMNVEV (reference sequence). CDR3 sequence: CASSRMTGNGYTF. The CDR3 nucleotides read TGTGCCAGCAGTCGGATGACAGGGAATGGCTACACCTTC.

This clonotype appeared many times. This chain connects TRBV7-2 to TRBJ1-2, with a possible D match to TRBD1 (6 bases). The germline V gene encodes CDR1 SGHTA and CDR2 FQGNSA. V was trimmed by 4 bases and J by 4 bases, leaving 16 bases between them. The CDR3 has 15 amino acids. The CDR3 DNA reads as TGTGCCAGCAGCTCGGCCGGGTCCAGGGGCTATGGCTACACCTTC. Translating it yields CASSSAGSRGYGYTF.

This clonotype was recorded many times. The chain links TRBV30 to TRBJ2-5, with 8 positions matching TRBD2. Trimming removed 0 bases from V and 5 bases from J; junction bases left unmatched: 5. The CDR3 covers 14 residues. CDR1 is GTSNPN and CDR2 is SVGIG in the germline V gene (reference sequence). In DNA, the CDR3 is TGTGCCTGGAGTGTTAAGCGGGAGTTTGAGACCCAGTACTTC. Protein sequence: CAWSVKREFETQYF.

This clonotype was counted only a few times. CDR3 nucleotides: TGTGCCACCAGCAGGAACAGGGATTTGAGCTACACCTTC. It codes for CATSRNRDLSYTF. The chain recombines TRBV15 with TRBJ1-2, with D perhaps matching TRBD1 (6 bases). The CDR3 loop spans 13 amino acids. In germline, CDR1 is LNHNV, CDR2 YYDKDF (reference sequence). Trimming shortened V by 3 bases and J by 9 bases, and 14 bases separated the two germline ends.

The V call is TRBV20-1, the J call TRBJ2-4; 15 nucleotides align to TRBD2. The CDR3 length is 16 residues. Trimming cost V 0 bases and J 9 bases; bases outside gene matches: 6. Germline CDR1 and CDR2: DFQATT and SNEGSKA (reference sequence). CDR3: CSARDWTSGRASIQYF. DNA for the CDR3: TGCAGTGCTAGAGATTGGACTAGCGGGAGGGCGAGCATTCAGTACTTC.

This chain connects TRBV7-6 to TRBJ2-5; a possible D gene is TRBD2 (5 bases). This CDR3 region has 14 residues. Trimming removed 1 base from V and 11 bases from J, with 17 bases in between. The germline CDR1 and CDR2 sequences are SGHVS and FNYEAQ. The CDR3 DNA sequence: TGTGCCAGCAGCTTAGGTAGCGACTCCGGAACACAGTACTTC. Its protein is CASSLGSDSGTQYF. Variable domain in full (rest from reference TRBV7-6 and TRBJ2-5): GAGVSQSPRYKVTKRGQDVALRCDPISGHVSLYWYRQALGQGPEFLTYFNYEAQQDKSGLPNDRFSAERPEGSISTLTIQRTEQRDSAMYRCASSLGSDSGTQYFGPGTRLLVL.

On this clonotype: This sequence may be a read error, since a much larger clone differs from it by one base. CDR3 loop: CRARKSRWDEKLFF. CDR3 DNA: TGCAGAGCTAGGAAATCTAGGTGGGATGAAAAACTGTTTTTT. The chain couples TRBV20-1 to TRBJ1-4; D remains ambiguous. Germline V gene sequence: CDR1 DFQATT, CDR2 SNEGSKA (reference sequence). The CDR3 length is 14 residues.

The V and J genes are TRBV15 and TRBJ2-7, with D maybe TRBD1 (6 bases). The V gene's germline CDR1 is LNHNV and CDR2 YYDKDF (reference sequence). V lost 5 bases to trimming and J lost 3 bases, with 14 bases between them. The CDR3 runs 14 residues. CDR3 sequence (DNA): TGTGCCACCAGCCCTGGGACACGGATCTACGAGCAGTACTTC. Residues: CATSPGTRIYEQYF.

This clonotype was detected only a few times. The chain carries TRBV7-9 and TRBJ1-5; maybe TRBD1 (6 bases). Germline V CDR1 and CDR2: SEHNR, FQNEAQ (reference sequence). The CDR3 runs to 11 residues. The V gene lost 3 bases and the J gene lost 9 bases, with 6 bases spanning the gap. The CDR3: CASSLTGPQHF. The CDR3 DNA reads TGTGCCAGCAGCTTGACAGGGCCCCAGCATTTT.